This passage covers 11 T cell receptor beta chains from one sample sequenced in a study of blood T cell repertoires in COVID-19 (dated by TCRdb to 2018 to 2021). Library construction relied on the immunoSEQ multiplex PCR assay. TCRdb's version of the immuneACCESS table is confined to in-frame rearrangements and falls short of the full clone set. An unresolved V gene accounts for under half of the shortfall where checked; the remainder is of unknown origin. Counted in this sample were fewer than 150,000 clones; around 82% of them appeared once. Of the sample, 3.9% falls within the top ten clones. Source material: PBMCs or T cells enriched from blood (not recorded which). Receptors originate from a man in his fifties or sixties in a cohort exposed to, infected with or recovered from COVID-19 (not recorded which).

This chain uses TRBV7-9 with TRBJ2-6; D unclear. The CDR3 consists of 15 residues. The germline V gene encodes CDR1 SEHNR and CDR2 FQNEAQ (reference sequence). Trimming shortened V by 4 bases and J by 0 bases, and 7 bases separated the two germline ends. The CDR3 loop is CASSSVHSGANVLTF. The CDR3 nucleotides are TGTGCCAGCAGCTCAGTTCACTCTGGGGCCAACGTCCTGACTTTC.

The chain has TRBV2 and TRBJ2-7, with a weak D call TRBD1 (5 bases). The germline CDR1 and CDR2 sequences are SNHLY and FYNNEI. Trimming cost V 6 bases and J 4 bases, with 16 bases left between them. The length of the CDR3 is 14 residues. The CDR3 nucleotides read TGTGCCAGCAGCCAAGACAGTACGAAATACGAGCAGTACTTC. Translating it yields CASSQDSTKYEQYF. Full variable domain (rest looked up from reference TRBV2 and TRBJ2-7): EPEVTQTPSHQVTQMGQEVILRCVPISNHLYFYWYRQILGQKVEFLVSFYNNEISEKSEIFDDQFSVERPDGSNFTLKIRSTKLEDSAMYFCASSQDSTKYEQYFGPGTRLTVT.

The chain has TRBV7-9 and TRBJ2-4; D may be TRBD2 (6 bases). Germline CDR1 and CDR2: SEHNR and FQNEAQ (reference sequence). The length of the CDR3 is 15 residues. Trimming pared 5 bases from V and 4 bases from J, leaving 15 bases between. This CDR3 is CASSPFGSGKNIQYF. The CDR3 DNA reads as TGTGCCAGCAGCCCGTTTGGTAGCGGAAAAAACATTCAGTACTTC.

The genes are TRBV28 and TRBJ1-4; D is uncertain. The ends were cut back, 4 bases at V and 0 bases at J, with 9 bases in the middle. The CDR3 loop spans 15 amino acids. Germline CDR1 reads MDHEN; CDR2 reads SYDVKM. CDR3 in DNA: TGTGCCAGCAGTTCTCCGGGATCAACTAATGAAAAACTGTTTTTT. It translates to CASSSPGSTNEKLFF.

The chain employs TRBV7-6 and TRBJ2-2, with TRBD2 matching 14 bases. CDR1 SGHVS and CDR2 FNYEAQ come from the germline V gene. The CDR3 length is 16 residues. V gave up 5 bases and J gave up 6 bases; unmatched junction bases: 5. The DNA for the CDR3 is TGTGCCAGCAGCGCGACTAGCGGGGGGGCGGCCGGGGAGCTGTTTTTT. Its translation is CASSATSGGAAGELFF.

This rearrangement joins TRBV24-1 to TRBJ2-1; D perhaps matches TRBD2 (6 bases). This CDR3 spans 13 amino acids. Trimming left V 3 bases short and J 6 bases short, with 8 bases between. In germline, CDR1 is KGHDR, CDR2 SFDVKD. CDR3 nucleotide sequence: TGTGCCACCAGTGATCCCGGGAGCAATGAGCAGTTCTTC. Encoded protein: CATSDPGSNEQFF.

The V call is TRBV24-1, the J call TRBJ2-3, with no clear D. Trimming cost V 1 base and J 3 bases, with 10 bases left between them. The CDR3 contains 15 residues. The germline gives CDR1 KGHDR, CDR2 SFDVKD. CDR3 amino acids: CATSDFKDSTDTQYF. In DNA form, the CDR3 reads TGTGCCACCAGTGATTTTAAAGACTCGACAGATACGCAGTATTTT.

The V gene is TRBV5-4, the J gene TRBJ2-2; the match to TRBD1 covers 8 bases. CDR1 SGHNT and CDR2 YYREEE come from the germline V gene (reference sequence). This CDR3 comprises 17 residues. V shed 0 bases and J 1 base; nucleotides not matched to a gene: 5. The CDR3 is CASSLDQQGVNTGELFF. The CDR3 DNA reads as TGTGCCAGCAGCTTGGACCAACAGGGGGTGAACACCGGGGAGCTGTTTTTT.

The chain recombines TRBV5-1 with TRBJ1-2; 7 bases match TRBD1. This CDR3 has 15 amino acids. Germline V CDR1 and CDR2: SGHRS, YFSETQ. V dropped 4 bases and J dropped 7; count of bases not matched to a gene: 13. CDR3 sequence (DNA): TGCGCCAGCAGCCCAGGGGGGCGACGGGCGGCTGGCTACACCTTC. Amino acids: CASSPGGRRAAGYTF.

This chain connects TRBV4-3 to TRBJ1-5; D is unclear. This CDR3 contains 16 residues. In germline, CDR1 is LGHNA, CDR2 YSLEER. The V gene lost 0 bases and the J gene lost 5 bases, with 14 bases spanning the gap. Written as DNA, the CDR3 is TGCGCCAGCAGCCAAGATCCCGGGATCTCCTATCAGCCCCAGCATTTT. It is translated as CASSQDPGISYQPQHF.

This sequence joins TRBV7-6 and TRBJ2-2, with 8 bases that match TRBD2. The CDR3 has 15 residues. V gave up 5 bases and J gave up 7 bases; unmatched junction bases: 9. Germline V gene data show CDR1 as SGHVS and CDR2 as FNYEAQ. Written as DNA, the CDR3 is TGTGCCAGCAGCCCCGGGGCTAGCGGGTACGGGGAGCTGTTTTTT. It encodes CASSPGASGYGELFF.